The 32 T cell receptor beta chains below come from one sample, sequenced in a study of T-cell memory formation after mild COVID-19. TCRdb used MiXCR to reprocess the 5' RACE reads, holding one entry per CDR3 protein. The data contain approximately 110,000 distinct CDR3 sequences, 22% of them singletons. The sample consisted of PBMCs or a T cell subset sorted from them (not recorded which). These receptors all stem from a man aged 18-30 years who had mild COVID-19 (a few samples of this study predate the infection). Cell type and time point are not known.

This clonotype was detected only a few times. The V and J genes are TRBV12-3 or TRBV12-4 and TRBJ1-2; 9 nucleotides match TRBD1. Trimming at V came to 6 bases and at J to 6 bases, leaving 11 bases not matched to a gene. The CDR3 sequence is 15 residues long. The CDR3 DNA sequence: TGTGCCAGCAGCTACAGGGGGCTTGGAGCGGATGGCTACACCTTC. This translates into CASSYRGLGADGYTF.

This clonotype was seen a handful of times. The chain joins TRBV4-1 to TRBJ2-3; the match to TRBD2 covers 7 bases. J lost 0 bases, V lost 4 bases, and 7 bases had no gene match. Per the germline V gene, CDR1 is MGHRA and CDR2 is YSYEKL. The CDR3 is made up of 16 amino acids. The CDR3 region is CASSPGGAGSTDTQYF. Written as DNA, the CDR3 is TGCGCCAGCAGCCCCGGCGGAGCGGGGAGCACAGATACGCAGTATTTT.

The rearrangement joins TRBV11-2 to TRBJ2-6; possible D gene TRBD1, 6 bases. There are 17 residues in the CDR3. The ends were cut back, 4 bases at V and 0 bases at J, with 13 bases in the middle. Germline lookup yields CDR1 SGHAT and CDR2 FQNNGV. The CDR3 DNA is TGTGCCAGCAGCTGGGACATGGAGTTCTCTGGGGCCAACGTCCTGACTTTC. Residues: CASSWDMEFSGANVLTF.

This clonotype has more than one count but fewer than ten. The gene calls are TRBV11-2 and TRBJ2-1, with 8 nucleotides matching TRBD1. This CDR3 has 11 residues. Per germline, CDR1 SGHAT and CDR2 FQNNGV. V lost 4 bases and J lost 14; bases outside the gene matches: 4. This CDR3 is CASSYLDREFF. The CDR3, as DNA: TGTGCCAGCAGCTACCTGGACAGGGAGTTCTTC.

This clonotype has a single count. The chain recombines TRBV29-1 with TRBJ2-1, with a tentative D call TRBD2 (5 bases). The V gene lost 7 bases and the J gene lost 3 bases, with 10 bases spanning the gap. The CDR3 is 12 amino acids. Germline V gene sequence: CDR1 SQVTM, CDR2 ANQGSEA. The CDR3 DNA reads TGCAGCGGCCGGGGTGGCTACAATGAGCAGTTCTTC. Protein: CSGRGGYNEQFF.

This rearrangement joins TRBV7-9 to TRBJ1-2, with D possibly being TRBD1 (5 bases). Looked up from germline, CDR1 is SEHNR and CDR2 is FQNEAQ (reference sequence). The CDR3 extends over 15 amino acids. V was shortened by 4 bases and J by 8 bases, with 20 bases between the two germline ends. For the CDR3, the DNA is TGTGCCAGCAGCTCCGGTCGGGGGAAACTCGGGGGCTACACCTTC. Amino acid sequence: CASSSGRGKLGGYTF.

The genes are TRBV27 and TRBJ2-6; the D gene is possibly TRBD1 (6 bases). The V end was cut by 4 bases, the J end by 3 bases, with 22 bases between. The CDR3 covers 19 residues. Per germline, CDR1 MNHEY and CDR2 SMNVEV (reference sequence). The CDR3, as DNA: TGTGCCAGCAGTTCCGCTACCGGTACAGGGAAGAGTGGGGCCAACGTCCTGACTTTC. Translating it yields CASSSATGTGKSGANVLTF.

The CDR3 nucleotides are TGCGCCAGCAGCATAACCCCCAATGAGCAGTTCTTC. Amino acids: CASSITPNEQFF. The chain joins TRBV5-1 to TRBJ2-1, with D unclear. The CDR3 covers 12 residues. Trimming shortened V by 4 bases and J by 6 bases, and 8 bases separated the two germline ends. Germline CDR1 is SGHRS and CDR2 is YFSETQ.

This clonotype appeared a few times. This rearrangement joins TRBV20-1 to TRBJ1-1, with a tentative D call TRBD1 (5 bases). CDR3 size: 13 residues. In germline, CDR1 is DFQATT, CDR2 SNEGSKA (reference sequence). The V end was cut by 6 bases, the J end by 1 base, with 12 bases between. The CDR3 loop is CSARGSENTEAFF. The CDR3 DNA reads TGCAGTGCCCGGGGCAGTGAGAACACTGAAGCTTTCTTT.

The chain uses TRBV20-1 and TRBJ2-1; perhaps TRBD2 as D (5 bases). Germline V gene lookup returns CDR1 DFQATT and CDR2 SNEGSKA (reference sequence). CDR3 length: 16 residues. Trimming pared 0 bases from V and 6 bases from J, leaving 18 bases between. The CDR3 bases are TGCAGTGCTAGAGATATTGCCCGGAGGCTCGTCAATGAGCAGTTCTTC. Its translation: CSARDIARRLVNEQFF.

The rearrangement joins TRBV6-2 or TRBV6-3 to TRBJ1-5; 7 bases fit TRBD1. The CDR3 length is 18 residues. J lost 2 bases, V lost 0 bases, and 10 bases had no gene match. Germline values: CDR1 MNHEY, CDR2 SVGEGT. CDR3 DNA sequence: TGTGCCAGCAGTTACTCGTTTGTGACAGGGTCCGGCAATCAGCCCCAGCATTTT. Protein: CASSYSFVTGSGNQPQHF.

This clonotype was counted only a few times. This chain connects TRBV6-2 or TRBV6-3 to TRBJ2-7; D call uncertain. Germline values: CDR1 MNHEY, CDR2 SVGEGT. The CDR3 contains 11 residues. The V end was cut by 6 bases, the J end by 4 bases, with 7 bases between. The CDR3 is CASRDGYEQYF. The CDR3 DNA follows: TGTGCCAGCAGGGACGGATACGAGCAGTACTTC.

This clonotype was detected only a few times. The rearrangement uses TRBV12-3 or TRBV12-4 and TRBJ2-1, with 8 bases lining up with TRBD2. The CDR3 runs 15 residues. J was trimmed by 4 bases and V by 6 bases; bases with no gene match: 8. The CDR3, as DNA: TGTGCCAGCAGATCCGCGGCGGGGGGTTACAATGAGCAGTTCTTC. Translating gives CASRSAAGGYNEQFF.

This clonotype has a handful of counts. V and J are TRBV7-2 and TRBJ2-7, with D possibly being TRBD1 or TRBD2 (6 bases each). Germline loops: CDR1 SGHTA, CDR2 FQGNSA. Trimming took 1 base from V and 4 from J, leaving 14 bases between them. CDR3 size: 15 residues. The CDR3 DNA is TGTGCCAGCAGCTTAGATAGGGGGGCGCGTTACGAGCAGTACTTC. As protein: CASSLDRGARYEQYF.

This rearrangement joins TRBV19 to TRBJ1-3, with 7 bases fitting TRBD1. The length of the CDR3 is 14 residues. CDR1 is LNHDA, CDR2 SQIVND, per germline (reference sequence). Trimming took 6 bases from V and 3 from J; bases not matched to a gene: 5. The CDR3 loop is CASRTQGYGNTIYF. DNA of the CDR3: TGTGCCAGTAGGACACAGGGGTATGGAAACACCATATATTTT.

V and J are TRBV5-8 and TRBJ1-6; a possible D gene is TRBD1 (5 bases). Trimming removed 4 bases from V and 8 bases from J, with 16 bases in between. Germline V gives CDR1 SGHTS, CDR2 YDEGEE. CDR3 length: 15 amino acids. Here the CDR3 DNA reads TGTGCCAGCAGCCGGGGGGGGTTGTGGTATTCACCCCTCCACTTT. Amino acid sequence: CASSRGGLWYSPLHF. Together with reference TRBV5-8 and TRBJ1-6, the CDR3 gives the full variable domain: EAGVTQSPTHLIKTRGQQATLRCSPISGHTSVYWYQQALGLGLQFLLWYDEGEERNRGNFPPRFSGRQFPNYSSELNVNALELEDSALYLCASSRGGLWYSPLHFGNGTRLTVT.

In its sample, this clonotype was seen many times. The rearrangement links TRBV4-1 to TRBJ1-2, with D perhaps matching TRBD1 (5 bases). Trimming stripped 0 bases from V and 2 bases from J, with 10 bases between. Per germline, CDR1 MGHRA and CDR2 YSYEKL. The CDR3 sequence is 15 residues long. This chain's CDR3 is CASSQESGGNYGYTF. The CDR3 DNA follows: TGCGCCAGCAGCCAAGAGAGTGGGGGGAACTATGGCTACACCTTC.

The chain combines TRBV5-6 with TRBJ2-7; TRBD2 is a possible D gene (5 bases). Germline V gene lookup returns CDR1 SGHDT and CDR2 YYEEEE. This CDR3 contains 12 residues. Trimming pared 2 bases from V and 7 bases from J, leaving 10 bases between. The CDR3 nucleotides read TGTGCCAGCAGCTTCGGGGTGGGGGAGCAGTACTTC. This sequence encodes CASSFGVGEQYF.

This chain uses TRBV11-2 with TRBJ2-1; TRBD1 might be the D (5 bases). The CDR3 covers 15 residues. V lost 4 bases and J 8 bases, leaving 18 bases between the germline ends. The germline gives CDR1 SGHAT, CDR2 FQNNGV. The chain's CDR3 is CASSYSPGFSDEQFF. CDR3 in DNA: TGTGCCAGCAGCTACTCGCCAGGGTTTTCGGATGAGCAGTTCTTC. The full variable domain, with the rest looked up from reference TRBV11-2 and TRBJ2-1, is EAGVAQSPRYKIIEKRQSVAFWCNPISGHATLYWYQQILGQGPKLLIQFQNNGVVDDSQLPKDRFSAERLKGVDSTLKIQPAKLEDSAVYLCASSYSPGFSDEQFFGPGTRLTVL.

This clonotype was found many times. The CDR3 DNA reads TGCGCCAGCAGCCAAGAGGGACTCCCCCCGGGGAATGAGCAGTTCTTC. This codes for CASSQEGLPPGNEQFF. The chain couples TRBV4-3 to TRBJ2-1; maybe TRBD2 (6 bases). The CDR3 is made up of 16 amino acids. Trimming cost V 0 bases and J 7 bases, with 16 bases left between them. The germline CDR1 and CDR2 sequences are LGHNA and YSLEER.

The CDR3 DNA reads as TGTGCCAGCAGCCCCGGGACAGGCGGAAACACCATATATTTT. It translates to CASSPGTGGNTIYF. The chain recombines TRBV11-2 with TRBJ1-3; TRBD1 matches at 8 bases. The V gene end was trimmed by 5 bases and the J gene end by 4 bases; junction bases not matched to a gene: 4. The CDR3 length is 14 residues. Germline CDR1 SGHAT, CDR2 FQNNGV.

This clonotype was detected only a few times. This chain uses TRBV5-4 with TRBJ2-5; D possibly corresponds to TRBD2 (6 bases). Trimming pared 0 bases from V and 1 base from J, leaving 10 bases between. Germline CDR1 is SGHNT and CDR2 is YYREEE (reference sequence). The CDR3 covers 15 residues. The CDR3 DNA sequence: TGTGCCAGCAGCTTGGCTAGCGAACCCCAAGAGACCCAGTACTTC. Translation: CASSLASEPQETQYF.

The gene calls are TRBV20-1 and TRBJ2-2; TRBD2 matches 8 bases. The CDR3 contains 16 residues. Per germline, CDR1 DFQATT and CDR2 SNEGSKA (reference sequence). V lost 3 bases, J lost 5 bases, and 11 bases stayed unmatched. Here the CDR3 reads CSASPRRGGRTGELFF. DNA for the CDR3: TGCAGTGCTAGTCCTAGGCGCGGGGGGAGGACCGGGGAGCTGTTTTTT.

This clonotype has only a few counts. The genes are TRBV11-2 and TRBJ2-5, with 12 bases lining up with TRBD2. In germline, CDR1 is SGHAT, CDR2 FQNNGV. The length of the CDR3 is 17 residues. Unmatched junction bases numbered 6, after V lost 4 bases and J lost 0 bases. The CDR3 here is CASSSGTSGLYQETQYF. In nucleotides, the CDR3 is TGTGCCAGCAGCTCAGGGACTAGCGGGTTGTACCAAGAGACCCAGTACTTC.

This rearrangement joins TRBV5-1 to TRBJ1-1; tentative D call: TRBD1 (5 bases). The V gene lost 1 base and the J gene lost 1 base, with 5 bases spanning the gap. Germline CDR1 and CDR2: SGHRS and YFSETQ. CDR3 length: 13 residues. The CDR3 DNA reads TGCGCCAGCAGCTTGCAGGGGAACACTGAAGCTTTCTTT. Its protein product is CASSLQGNTEAFF.

The V call is TRBV20-1, the J call TRBJ1-2; D gene ambiguous. CDR3 length: 13 residues. Germline-derived CDR1 and CDR2 are DFQATT and SNEGSKA (reference sequence). Trimming left V 0 bases short and J 3 bases short, with 8 bases between. CDR3 bases: TGCAGTGCTAGAGATAACGGTCACTATGGCTACACCTTC. Translated: CSARDNGHYGYTF.

J is TRBJ2-7 and V is TRBV20-1; D ambiguous. V shed 1 base and J shed 6 bases, with 10 bases lying between them. Germline V gives CDR1 DFQATT, CDR2 SNEGSKA (reference sequence). The CDR3 runs 12 residues. CDR3 region: CSARGGTPEQYF. CDR3 bases: TGCAGTGCTAGAGGCGGTACCCCCGAGCAGTACTTC.

This clonotype was found a few times. The rearrangement links TRBV5-6 to TRBJ2-1, with D hard to call. V lost 0 bases and J lost 3, with 10 bases in between. Germline values: CDR1 SGHDT, CDR2 YYEEEE. The CDR3 covers 15 residues. CDR3: CASSLGRLYYNEQFF. CDR3 coding DNA: TGTGCCAGCAGCTTGGGGCGACTTTACTACAATGAGCAGTTCTTC.

The chain employs TRBV12-3 or TRBV12-4 and TRBJ1-2; D is unclear. V was trimmed by 6 bases and J by 8 bases, leaving 19 bases between them. The CDR3 is 14 residues long. The CDR3 region is CASRYGGGMEGYTF. The CDR3 nucleotides are TGTGCCAGCAGGTATGGAGGAGGAATGGAAGGCTACACCTTC.

The chain joins TRBV9 to TRBJ2-3; 7 bases map to TRBD2. Trimming cost V 4 bases and J 0 bases; bases outside gene matches: 5. The V gene's germline CDR1 is SGDLS and CDR2 YYNGEE. This CDR3 region has 15 residues. The chain's CDR3 is CASSPGRGSTDTQYF. Here the CDR3 DNA reads TGTGCCAGCAGCCCCGGGCGGGGGAGCACAGATACGCAGTATTTT.

This clonotype has a handful of counts. CDR3: CAISESWQGGTGELFF. The CDR3 nucleotides read TGTGCCATCAGTGAGTCGTGGCAGGGCGGCACCGGGGAGCTGTTTTTT. V usage is TRBV10-3 and J usage is TRBJ2-2; D may be TRBD1 (5 bases). The germline V and J ends were trimmed by 0 bases and 4 bases, with 12 bases remaining between them. The CDR3 loop spans 16 amino acids. From germline, CDR1 is ENHRY and CDR2 SYGVKD.

The rearrangement uses TRBV29-1 and TRBJ2-3; 8 bases agree with TRBD2. V lost 1 base to trimming and J lost 3 bases; unmatched junction nucleotides: 12. CDR1 and CDR2 from the germline V gene are SQVTM and ANQGSEA. This CDR3 contains 17 residues. The CDR3 DNA reads as TGCAGCGTTGAAGGTAGCGGGGAACCTATTTCGACAGATACGCAGTATTTT. Amino acid sequence: CSVEGSGEPISTDTQYF.